These 8 T cell receptor beta chains share one sample of origin, sequenced in a study of T cell repertoires in cytomegalovirus infection. TCRdb re-called the reads with MiXCR, one entry per CDR3 protein. The sample has a few hundred thousand distinct CDR3 sequences, 17% seen once. The sequencing input was PBMCs. These receptors came from a human donor in good health (CMV status not recorded). Some clones in this sample may be carry-over from other donors' samples.

In this sample, this clonotype turned up many times. J is TRBJ2-5 and V is TRBV7-9, with D unclear. Trimming cost V 4 bases and J 7 bases, with 22 bases left between them. The CDR3 runs 16 residues. Germline assignment: CDR1 SEHNR and CDR2 FQNEAQ (reference sequence). In DNA form, the CDR3 reads TGTGCCAGCAGCTCCCCGAATGCTGGAACAAGAGGGACCCAGTACTTC. The encoded protein is CASSSPNAGTRGTQYF.

Many counts were recorded for this clonotype. This chain joins TRBV7-8 and TRBJ2-2; D is possibly TRBD2 (6 bases). The germline V gene has CDR1 SGHVS and CDR2 FQNEAQ. V was trimmed by 8 bases and J by 2 bases, leaving 21 bases between them. The CDR3 runs to 17 residues. This chain's CDR3 is CASQVKVRGPNTGELFF. CDR3 nucleotides: TGTGCCAGCCAAGTCAAGGTGCGGGGACCTAACACCGGGGAGCTGTTTTTT.

CDR3 in amino acids: CASSGTRISLGTFEAFF. CDR3 bases: TGTGCCAGTAGCGGGACCCGGATATCTTTGGGGACCTTCGAAGCTTTCTTT. The chain carries TRBV19 and TRBJ1-1, with D possibly matching TRBD1 (5 bases). This CDR3 is 17 amino acids long. CDR1 and CDR2 from the germline V gene are LNHDA and SQIVND (reference sequence). Trimming removed 6 bases from V and 8 bases from J, with 28 bases in between.

V and J are TRBV24-1 and TRBJ2-1; 8 bases agree with TRBD1. The CDR3 spans 14 residues. The V gene's germline CDR1 is KGHDR and CDR2 SFDVKD. V gave up 7 bases and J gave up 8 bases; unmatched junction bases: 9. This CDR3 is CATSLSTGAHEQFF. Here the CDR3 DNA reads TGTGCCACCAGCCTATCGACAGGGGCGCATGAGCAGTTCTTC.

The chain is built from TRBV28 and TRBJ2-3, with a tentative D call TRBD1 (5 bases). Germline loops: CDR1 MDHEN, CDR2 SYDVKM. The CDR3 totals 13 residues. V was clipped by 8 bases and J by 2 bases, with 11 bases between them. In DNA form, the CDR3 reads TGTGCCAGCTGTTCAGGGAACACAGATACGCAGTATTTT. Encoded protein: CASCSGNTDTQYF.

The table lists this clonotype with a few counts. The chain recombines TRBV2 with TRBJ1-1, with TRBD1 matching 12 bases. The CDR3 consists of 16 residues. V gave up 8 bases and J gave up 4 bases; unmatched junction bases: 11. Per germline, CDR1 SNHLY and CDR2 FYNNEI. CDR3 DNA sequence: TGTGCCAGCGGAGGGACAGGGGGCTATAGGACCACTGAAGCTTTCTTT. Translating it yields CASGGTGGYRTTEAFF.

This clonotype was seen a handful of times. This chain uses TRBV24-1 with TRBJ2-1; D ambiguous. The CDR3 is made up of 11 amino acids. In germline, CDR1 is KGHDR, CDR2 SFDVKD. Trimming stripped 9 bases from V and 4 bases from J, with 6 bases between. The CDR3 loop reads CATEVYNEQFF. The CDR3 DNA reads as TGTGCCACCGAGGTATACAATGAGCAGTTCTTC.

This clonotype was detected ten times or more. The chain recombines TRBV6-1 with TRBJ2-7; D tentatively reads TRBD1 or TRBD2 (5 bases each). Per the germline V gene, CDR1 is MNHNS and CDR2 is SASEGT. CDR3 length: 15 amino acids. The V end was cut by 3 bases, the J end by 3 bases, with 15 bases between. Here the CDR3 reads CASSDRGRGYYEQYF. The CDR3 DNA sequence: TGTGCCAGCAGTGATCGGGGAAGGGGCTACTACGAGCAGTACTTC.